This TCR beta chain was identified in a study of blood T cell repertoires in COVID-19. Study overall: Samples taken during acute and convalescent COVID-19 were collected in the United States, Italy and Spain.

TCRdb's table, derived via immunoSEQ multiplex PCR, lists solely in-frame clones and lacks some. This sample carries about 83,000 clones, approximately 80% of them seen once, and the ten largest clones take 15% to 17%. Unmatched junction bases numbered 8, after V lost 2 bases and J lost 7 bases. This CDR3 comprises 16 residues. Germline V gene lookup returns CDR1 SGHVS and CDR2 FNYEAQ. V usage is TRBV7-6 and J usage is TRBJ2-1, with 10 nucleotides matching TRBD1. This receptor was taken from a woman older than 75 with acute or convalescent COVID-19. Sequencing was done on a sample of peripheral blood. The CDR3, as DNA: TGTGCCAGCAGCTTAATGAGACAGGGGGCGGGAAATGAGCAGTTCTTC. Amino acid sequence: CASSLMRQGAGNEQFF.